The T cell receptor (beta chain) described here comes from a study of blood T cell repertoires in COVID-19. Participants reported their clinical history, and cohort assignment relied on those reports. V shed 4 bases, J shed 7 bases, and the junction held 12 bases outside the gene matches. Germline V gene data show CDR1 as SNHLY and CDR2 as FYNNEI. CDR3 length: 15 amino acids. Libraries were prepared by immunoSEQ multiplex PCR; TCRdb keeps only in-frame clonotypes and omits some of them. The data show roughly 360,000 clones, roughly 90% seen once. Sequenced sample: PBMCs or T cells enriched from blood (not recorded which). The source is a woman in her thirties with acute COVID-19. The chain carries TRBV2 and TRBJ2-7; TRBD2 aligns across 8 bases. The CDR3 protein is CASSALTSVAWEQYF. The CDR3 nucleotides are TGTGCCAGCAGTGCCTTGACTAGCGTGGCTTGGGAGCAGTACTTC.